Listed here are 10 T cell receptor beta chains from one sample, sequenced in a study of shared clonotypes between healthy human individuals. CD8 cells classed as naive were CD45RO-negative and positively selected for CCR7, excluding terminally differentiated effector memory CD45RA+ cells. Profiled with immunoSEQ multiplex PCR; TCRdb holds only in-frame clones, not every one. The sample lists millions of clones; more than 85% were seen once. The sequencing sample was made of naive CD8+ T cells from PBMCs. The origin of the receptors is a man between 18 and 29 years old in good health. Some clones in this sample may be carry-over from other donors' samples.

This chain connects TRBV19 to TRBJ2-7, with 11 bases matching TRBD1. Germline-derived CDR1 and CDR2 are LNHDA and SQIVND (reference sequence). V lost 7 bases and J lost 6; bases outside the gene matches: 11. The CDR3 is 15 residues long. The DNA for the CDR3 is TGTGCCAGTAATGTAGGACAGGGGGCATACGGCGAGCAGTACTTC. It is translated as CASNVGQGAYGEQYF.

The chain carries TRBV27 and TRBJ1-1, with TRBD1 matching 10 bases. Germline V gene lookup returns CDR1 MNHEY and CDR2 SMNVEV (reference sequence). The V gene end was trimmed by 1 base and the J gene end by 1 base; junction bases not matched to a gene: 6. This CDR3 is 17 amino acids long. In nucleotides, the CDR3 is TGTGCCAGCAGTTTATTGACGACAGGGGGCGCGAACACTGAAGCTTTCTTT. This encodes CASSLLTTGGANTEAFF.

The chain is built from TRBV4-1 and TRBJ2-7, with TRBD1 as a possible D gene (6 bases). V was trimmed by 1 base and J by 6 bases, leaving 16 bases between them. CDR1 is MGHRA and CDR2 is YSYEKL in the germline V gene. The CDR3 has 15 residues. In nucleotides, the CDR3 is TGCGCCAGCAGCCAAGTCCCAGGGGTGCAACGCGAGCAGTACTTC. Its translation is CASSQVPGVQREQYF.

J is TRBJ2-1 and V is TRBV29-1; a possible D gene is TRBD2 (6 bases). V dropped 3 bases and J dropped 2 bases, with 11 bases sitting between them. The CDR3 loop spans 14 amino acids. CDR1 is SQVTM, CDR2 ANQGSEA, per germline. CDR3 loop: CSVDVGGTYNEQFF. The CDR3 nucleotides read TGCAGCGTTGATGTGGGGGGTACCTACAATGAGCAGTTCTTC.

The chain carries TRBV19 and TRBJ1-5, with D maybe TRBD1 (5 bases). This CDR3 contains 16 residues. CDR1 and CDR2 from the germline V gene are LNHDA and SQIVND (reference sequence). Trimming pared 3 bases from V and 3 bases from J, leaving 15 bases between. CDR3: CASSMVPGGYNQPQHF. In DNA form, the CDR3 reads TGTGCCAGTAGTATGGTCCCCGGGGGATACAATCAGCCCCAGCATTTT.

This chain uses TRBV7-8 with TRBJ2-7, with D possibly matching TRBD2 (6 bases). CDR1 and CDR2 (germline): SGHVS, FQNEAQ. V gave up 7 bases and J gave up 2 bases, with 15 bases separating them. The CDR3 covers 14 residues. The CDR3 region is CASTPEPGAYEQYF. Here the CDR3 DNA reads TGTGCCAGCACCCCCGAACCGGGGGCCTACGAGCAGTACTTC.

This clone was counted once. The chain recombines TRBV7-2 with TRBJ2-7; D might be TRBD1 (6 bases). Germline V lookup: CDR1 SGHTA, CDR2 FQGNSA. V was pared by 4 bases and J by 3 bases, with 16 bases between. The CDR3 is 15 amino acids. The DNA for the CDR3 is TGTGCCAGCAGCTACAGGGTAGTAAGTTTCTACGAGCAGTACTTC. Protein: CASSYRVVSFYEQYF.

In the case of this clone: In the same sample, other DNA sequences code for this CDR3. J is TRBJ2-3 and V is TRBV5-1, with no clear D. Trimming cost V 0 bases and J 1 base, with 9 bases left between them. Germline-derived CDR1 and CDR2 are SGHRS and YFSETQ. This CDR3 comprises 15 residues. CDR3: CASSLVGSRTDTQYF. The DNA of the CDR3 is TGCGCCAGCAGCTTGGTAGGGTCCCGCACAGATACGCAGTATTTT.

The chain recombines TRBV2 with TRBJ1-1; D remains ambiguous. V was clipped by 1 base and J by 3 bases, with 18 bases between them. CDR1 and CDR2 from the germline V gene are SNHLY and FYNNEI. This CDR3 is 17 amino acids long. The CDR3 coding sequence is TGTGCCAGCAGTGAAGTATCCGGGAGGAGGGCTCACACTGAAGCTTTCTTT. This translates into CASSEVSGRRAHTEAFF.

This chain joins TRBV12-5 and TRBJ2-2, with 8 bases aligning to TRBD2. The V segment lost 4 bases and the J segment 5 bases; nucleotides outside the gene matches: 18. The CDR3 length is 19 residues. Germline-derived CDR1 and CDR2 are LGHNT and FRNRAP. The CDR3 loop is CASGYYLLPGGPPTGELFF. The CDR3 nucleotides are TGTGCTAGTGGTTATTACCTGCTTCCGGGGGGGCCCCCGACCGGGGAGCTGTTTTTT.